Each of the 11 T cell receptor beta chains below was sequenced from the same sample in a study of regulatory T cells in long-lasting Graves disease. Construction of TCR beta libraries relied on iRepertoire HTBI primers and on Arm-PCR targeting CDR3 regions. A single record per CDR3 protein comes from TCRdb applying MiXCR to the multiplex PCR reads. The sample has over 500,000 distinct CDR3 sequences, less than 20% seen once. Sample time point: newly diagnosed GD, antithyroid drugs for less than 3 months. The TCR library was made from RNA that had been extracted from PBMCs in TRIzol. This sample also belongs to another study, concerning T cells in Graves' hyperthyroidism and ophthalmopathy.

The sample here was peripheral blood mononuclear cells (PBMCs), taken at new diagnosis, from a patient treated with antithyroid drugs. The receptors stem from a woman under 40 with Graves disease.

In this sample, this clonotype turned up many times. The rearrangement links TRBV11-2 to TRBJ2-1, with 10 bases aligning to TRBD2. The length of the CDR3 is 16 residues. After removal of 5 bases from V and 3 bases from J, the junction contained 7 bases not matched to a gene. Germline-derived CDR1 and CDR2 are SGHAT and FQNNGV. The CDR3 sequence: CASSPLAGVGYNEQFF. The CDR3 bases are TGTGCCAGCAGCCCCCTAGCGGGAGTGGGCTACAATGAGCAGTTCTTC.

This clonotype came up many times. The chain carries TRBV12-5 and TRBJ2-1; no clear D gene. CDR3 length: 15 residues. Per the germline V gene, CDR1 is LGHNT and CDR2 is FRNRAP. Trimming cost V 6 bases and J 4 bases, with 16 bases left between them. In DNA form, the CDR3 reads TGTGCTAGTGGGGTAGGGCCCCAGAAATACAATGAGCAGTTCTTC. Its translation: CASGVGPQKYNEQFF.

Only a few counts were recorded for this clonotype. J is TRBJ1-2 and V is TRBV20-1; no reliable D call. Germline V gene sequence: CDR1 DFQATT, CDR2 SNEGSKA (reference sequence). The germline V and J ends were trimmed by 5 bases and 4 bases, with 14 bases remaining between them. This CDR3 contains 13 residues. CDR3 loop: CSAPHIGSYGYTF. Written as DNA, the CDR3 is TGCAGTGCTCCCCATATCGGGAGCTATGGCTACACCTTC.

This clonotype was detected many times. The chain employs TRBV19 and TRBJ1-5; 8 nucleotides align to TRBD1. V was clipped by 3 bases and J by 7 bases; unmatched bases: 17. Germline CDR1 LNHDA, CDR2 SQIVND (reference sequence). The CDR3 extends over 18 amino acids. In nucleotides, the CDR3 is TGTGCCAGTAGTATCCCGGGTTTTGCAGGACAGGGTATACAGCCCCAGCATTTT. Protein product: CASSIPGFAGQGIQPQHF.

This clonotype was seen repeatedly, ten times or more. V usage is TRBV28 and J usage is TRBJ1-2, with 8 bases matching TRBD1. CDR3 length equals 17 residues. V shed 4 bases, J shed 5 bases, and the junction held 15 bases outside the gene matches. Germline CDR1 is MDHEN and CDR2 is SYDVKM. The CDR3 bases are TGTGCCAGCAGTTCCGGACAGGGAGGTTCTCATAAATATGGCTACACCTTC. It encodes CASSSGQGGSHKYGYTF.

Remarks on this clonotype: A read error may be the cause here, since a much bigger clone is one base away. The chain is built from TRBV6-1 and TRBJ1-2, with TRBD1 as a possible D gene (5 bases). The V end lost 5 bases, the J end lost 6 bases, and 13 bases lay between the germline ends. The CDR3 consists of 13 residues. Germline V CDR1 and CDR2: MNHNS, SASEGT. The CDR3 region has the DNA TGTGCCAGCAGTCCCACACGGGGCAATGGCTACACCTTC. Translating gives CASSPTRGNGYTF.

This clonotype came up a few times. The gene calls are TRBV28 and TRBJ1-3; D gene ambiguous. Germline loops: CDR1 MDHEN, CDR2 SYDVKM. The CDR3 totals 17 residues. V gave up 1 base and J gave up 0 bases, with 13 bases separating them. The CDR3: CASSLYPSGSSGNTIYF. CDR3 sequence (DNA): TGTGCCAGCAGTTTATACCCCAGCGGAAGCTCTGGAAACACCATATATTTT.

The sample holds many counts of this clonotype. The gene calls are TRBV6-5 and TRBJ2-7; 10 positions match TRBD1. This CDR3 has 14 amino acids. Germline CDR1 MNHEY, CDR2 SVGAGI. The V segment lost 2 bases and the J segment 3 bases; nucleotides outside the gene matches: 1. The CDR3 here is CASSYRDRGYEQYF. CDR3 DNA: TGTGCCAGCAGTTACCGGGACAGGGGCTACGAGCAGTACTTC.

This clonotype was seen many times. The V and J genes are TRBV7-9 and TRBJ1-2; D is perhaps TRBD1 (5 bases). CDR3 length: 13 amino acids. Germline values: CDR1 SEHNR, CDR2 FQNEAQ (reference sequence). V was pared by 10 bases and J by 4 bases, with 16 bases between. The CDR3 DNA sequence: TGTGCCAAGCCCCGGGACCTCCTCTATGGCTACACCTTC. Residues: CAKPRDLLYGYTF.

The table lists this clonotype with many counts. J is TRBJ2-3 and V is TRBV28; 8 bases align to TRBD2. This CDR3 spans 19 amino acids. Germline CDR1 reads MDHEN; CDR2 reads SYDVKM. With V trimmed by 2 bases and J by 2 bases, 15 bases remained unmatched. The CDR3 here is CASSLLGRETGGFTDTQYF. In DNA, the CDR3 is TGTGCCAGCAGTTTACTCGGCAGGGAGACGGGAGGGTTCACAGATACGCAGTATTTT.

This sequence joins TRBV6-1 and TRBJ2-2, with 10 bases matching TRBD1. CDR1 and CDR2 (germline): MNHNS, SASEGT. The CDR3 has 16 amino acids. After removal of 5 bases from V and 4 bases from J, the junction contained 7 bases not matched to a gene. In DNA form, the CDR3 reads TGTGCCAGCAGTCGTGGGACAGGGGTCGGCACCGGGGAGCTGTTTTTT. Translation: CASSRGTGVGTGELFF.